The rows below give T cell receptor beta chains drawn from one sample of a study of cytomegalovirus exposure and HLA in healthy donors. Generated by immunoSEQ multiplex PCR, the TCRdb table keeps only in-frame clones and is missing some. The sample gives 140,000 to 150,000 clones, roughly four fifths of which show up once; roughly 10% is in the top ten. Sequencing was performed on PBMCs. These receptor sequences come from a woman aged 60-70 years in good health and CMV-seropositive. The conserved cysteine and the conserved F or W are not part of the CDR3 here. Fields, in order: J gene, V gene, clone size, CDR3 protein. Clone size is stated in some rows and not others, as once, few, many or a class when expanded.

TRBJ1-1 TRBV7-2 NA ASSLGSAEYTEAF
TRBJ2-1 TRBV2 NA ASKVGLSNNEQF
TRBJ1-1 TRBV18 few ASSPPGGTEAF
TRBJ2-5 TRBV2 NA ASSGDREETQY
TRBJ2-7 TRBV28 NA ASRIAGGGHYEQY
TRBJ2-3 TRBV7-6 once ASSFTTWTQGSTDTQY
TRBJ1-4 TRBV2 few ASSEFIGFNEKLF
TRBJ1-2 TRBV5-6 few ASSLTGVRGYT
TRBJ1-5 TRBV27 NA ASSSLSGTGGRGNQPQH
TRBJ2-7 TRBV7-9 NA ASSFLAPTYEQY
TRBJ1-1 TRBV15 few ATSWTQNTEAF
TRBJ2-1 TRBV19 NA ASSRASSRWGNEQF
TRBJ2-4 TRBV5-4 NA ASSLVAEGGNIQY
TRBJ2-1 TRBV11-1 once ASSFRLSNEQF
TRBJ2-7 TRBV30 NA AWSRQLWTTPAYEQY
TRBJ2-5 TRBV30 once AWSVDRDWETQY
TRBJ1-1 TRBV7-2 NA ASRLGTLMSTEAF
TRBJ1-1 TRBV7-8 NA ASSPKNTEAF
TRBJ2-7 TRBV11-2 NA ASSMGQWNEQY
TRBJ2-7 TRBV21-1 NA ASSKVTSGRSYEQY
TRBJ2-2 TRBV7-3 NA ASSLGRDPNTGELF
TRBJ1-1 TRBV4-1 NA ASSPAGGNTEAF
TRBJ2-3 TRBV5-4 NA ASSLRTGGAVDTQY
TRBJ1-1 TRBV27 NA ASSSLRNTEAF
TRBJ1-3 TRBV14 NA ASSQAGTRGYTIY
TRBJ2-1 TRBV30 NA ALRGAREQF
TRBJ1-5 TRBV28 once ASSLSTGGGNQPQH
TRBJ1-2 TRBV18 NA ASSPQDRVNYGYT
TRBJ1-1 TRBV6-1 NA ASSATTLAFEAF
TRBJ1-1 TRBV7-8 NA ASSFLRATQGPNTEAF
TRBJ2-7 TRBV28 NA ASSLVQGAHEQY
TRBJ1-5 TRBV7-8 NA ASSAGLGGNQPQH
TRBJ2-7 TRBV2 NA ASSTGVLTYEQY
TRBJ1-5 TRBV5-3 NA ARSLPQGQAPQH
TRBJ2-1 TRBV27 NA ASRLSTGGAGNEQF